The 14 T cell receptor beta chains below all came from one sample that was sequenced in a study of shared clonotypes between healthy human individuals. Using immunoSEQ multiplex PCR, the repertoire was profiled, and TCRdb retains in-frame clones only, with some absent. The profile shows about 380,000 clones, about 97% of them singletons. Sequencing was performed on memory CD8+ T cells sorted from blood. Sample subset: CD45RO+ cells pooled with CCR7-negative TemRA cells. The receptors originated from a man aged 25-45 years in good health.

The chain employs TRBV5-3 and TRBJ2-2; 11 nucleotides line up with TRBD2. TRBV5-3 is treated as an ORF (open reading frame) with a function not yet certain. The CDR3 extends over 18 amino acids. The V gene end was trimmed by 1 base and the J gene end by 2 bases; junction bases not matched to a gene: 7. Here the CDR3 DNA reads TGTGCCAGAAGCTTGACCCCGGGACTAGCGGTTAACACCGGGGAGCTGTTTTTT. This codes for CARSLTPGLAVNTGELFF.

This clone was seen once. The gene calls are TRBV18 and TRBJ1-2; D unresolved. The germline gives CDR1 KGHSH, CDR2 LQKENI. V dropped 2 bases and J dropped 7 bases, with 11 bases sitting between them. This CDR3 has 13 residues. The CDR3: CASSPSGEGGYTF. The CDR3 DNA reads TGTGCCAGCTCACCAAGCGGAGAGGGTGGCTACACCTTC.

The CDR3, as DNA: TGTGCCAGCAGTAGGAAGGGCTCCTACGAGCAGTACTTC. It encodes CASSRKGSYEQYF. The chain joins TRBV27 to TRBJ2-7; D is uncertain. V lost 5 bases and J 0 bases, leaving 8 bases between the germline ends. Germline assignment: CDR1 MNHEY and CDR2 SMNVEV (reference sequence). The CDR3 extends over 13 amino acids.

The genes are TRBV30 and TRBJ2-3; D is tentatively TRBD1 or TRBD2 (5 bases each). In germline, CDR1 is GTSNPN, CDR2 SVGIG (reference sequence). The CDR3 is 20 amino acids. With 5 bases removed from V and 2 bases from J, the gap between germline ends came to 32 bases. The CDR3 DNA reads TGTGCCTGGGGGATGGGTTTAGGACACAGGCCCCGGAGGAACACAGATACGCAGTATTTT. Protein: CAWGMGLGHRPRRNTDTQYF. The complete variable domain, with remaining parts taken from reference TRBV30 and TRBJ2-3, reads SQTIHQWPATLVQPVGSPLSLECTVEGTSNPNLYWYRQAAGRGLQLLFYSVGIGQISSEVPQNLSASRPQDRQFILSSKKLLLSDSGFYLCAWGMGLGHRPRRNTDTQYFGPGTRLTVL.

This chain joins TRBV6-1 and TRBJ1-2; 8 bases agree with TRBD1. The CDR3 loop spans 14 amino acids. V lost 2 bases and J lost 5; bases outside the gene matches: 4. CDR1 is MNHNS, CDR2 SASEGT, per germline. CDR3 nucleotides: TGTGCCAGCAGTGAAACCAGGGGGCTATATGGCTACACCTTC. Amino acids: CASSETRGLYGYTF.

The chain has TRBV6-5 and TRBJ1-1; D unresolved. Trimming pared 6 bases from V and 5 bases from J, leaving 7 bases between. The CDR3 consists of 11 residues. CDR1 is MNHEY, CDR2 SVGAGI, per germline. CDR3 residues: CASRRETEAFF. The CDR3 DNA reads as TGTGCCAGCAGGAGGGAGACTGAAGCTTTCTTT.

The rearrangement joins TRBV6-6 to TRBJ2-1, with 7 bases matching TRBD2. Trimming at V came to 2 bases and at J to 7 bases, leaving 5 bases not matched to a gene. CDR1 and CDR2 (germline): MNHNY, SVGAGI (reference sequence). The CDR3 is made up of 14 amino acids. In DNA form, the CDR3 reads TGTGCCAGCAGTTACAGGGGAGGGATGAATGAGCAGTTCTTC. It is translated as CASSYRGGMNEQFF.

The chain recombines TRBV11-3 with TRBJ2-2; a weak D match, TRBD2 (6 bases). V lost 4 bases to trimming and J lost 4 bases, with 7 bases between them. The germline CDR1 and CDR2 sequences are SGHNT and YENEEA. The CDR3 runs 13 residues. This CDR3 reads CASSWEATGELFF. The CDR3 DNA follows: TGTGCCAGCAGCTGGGAGGCCACCGGGGAGCTGTTTTTT.

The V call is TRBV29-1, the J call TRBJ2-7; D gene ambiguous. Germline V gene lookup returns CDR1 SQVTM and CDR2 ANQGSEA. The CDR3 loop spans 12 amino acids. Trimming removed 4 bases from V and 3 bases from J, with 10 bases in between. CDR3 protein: CSVALSRYEQYF. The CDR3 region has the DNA TGCAGCGTTGCGTTATCTCGCTACGAGCAGTACTTC.

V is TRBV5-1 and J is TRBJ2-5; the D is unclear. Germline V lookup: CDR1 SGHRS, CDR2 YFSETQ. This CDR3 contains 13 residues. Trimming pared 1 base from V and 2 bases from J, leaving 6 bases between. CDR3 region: CASSLNPQETQYF. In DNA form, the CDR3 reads TGCGCCAGCAGCTTGAACCCTCAAGAGACCCAGTACTTC.

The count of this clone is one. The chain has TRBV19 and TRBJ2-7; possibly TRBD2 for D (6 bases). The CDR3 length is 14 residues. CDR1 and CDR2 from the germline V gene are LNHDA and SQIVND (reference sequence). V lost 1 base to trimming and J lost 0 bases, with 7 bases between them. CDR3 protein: CASSIAGDSYEQYF. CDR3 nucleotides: TGTGCCAGTAGTATAGCGGGAGACTCCTACGAGCAGTACTTC.

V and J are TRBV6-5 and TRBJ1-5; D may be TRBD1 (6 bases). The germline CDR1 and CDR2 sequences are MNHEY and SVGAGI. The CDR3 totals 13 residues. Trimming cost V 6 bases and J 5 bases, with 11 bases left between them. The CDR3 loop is CASRQDSYQPQHF. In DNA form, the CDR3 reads TGTGCCAGCAGACAGGACAGTTATCAGCCCCAGCATTTT.

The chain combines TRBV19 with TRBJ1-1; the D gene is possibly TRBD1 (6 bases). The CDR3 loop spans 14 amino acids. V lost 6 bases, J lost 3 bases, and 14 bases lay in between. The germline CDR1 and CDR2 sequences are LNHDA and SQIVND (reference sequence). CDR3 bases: TGTGCCAGTAGAAGCGGGGGGGCGTACACTGAAGCTTTCTTT. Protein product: CASRSGGAYTEAFF. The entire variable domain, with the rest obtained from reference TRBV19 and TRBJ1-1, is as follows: DGGITQSPKYLFRKEGQNVTLSCEQNLNHDAMYWYRQDPGQGLRLIYYSQIVNDFQKGDIAEGYSVSREKKESFPLTVTSAQKNPTAFYLCASRSGGAYTEAFFGQGTRLTVV.

The CDR3 protein is CASSFRGSGANVLTF. In nucleotides, the CDR3 is TGCGCCAGCAGCTTCAGGGGCTCTGGGGCCAACGTCCTGACTTTC. The chain links TRBV5-1 to TRBJ2-6, with D possibly TRBD1 on 6 matching bases. Germline V gene sequence: CDR1 SGHRS, CDR2 YFSETQ. This CDR3 has 15 amino acids. Trimming left V 2 bases short and J 0 bases short, with 6 bases between.